These 14 T cell receptor beta chains came from one sample sequenced in a study of shared clonotypes between healthy human individuals. Produced via immunoSEQ multiplex PCR; TCRdb's table is partial and in-frame only. The table records 800,000 to 950,000 clones, about 96% of them present only once. CD8 cells regarded as naive lacked CD45RO, were positively chosen for CCR7, and omitted terminally differentiated effector memory CD45RA+ cells. What was sequenced was naive CD8+ T cells sorted from blood. The receptors were sampled from a man aged 25-40 years in good health.

The rearrangement joins TRBV10-3 to TRBJ2-7; 7 bases match TRBD2. CDR3 length: 15 amino acids. CDR1 is ENHRY and CDR2 is SYGVKD in the germline V gene. The ends lost 0 bases at V and 3 bases at J; junction bases unmatched: 5. CDR3 DNA: TGTGCCATCAGTGAGTCGGGGGGGATAAACTACGAGCAGTACTTC. Protein sequence: CAISESGGINYEQYF.

With respect to this clone: The same CDR3 is also encoded by other DNA sequences in this sample. CDR3 in amino acids: CASSGSGYNEQFF. The CDR3 nucleotides read TGTGCCAGCAGCGGTAGTGGCTACAATGAGCAGTTCTTC. The V and J genes are TRBV7-9 and TRBJ2-1, with D unresolved. Germline V gives CDR1 SEHNR, CDR2 FQNEAQ (reference sequence). Trimming shortened V by 5 bases and J by 3 bases, and 8 bases separated the two germline ends. The CDR3 is 13 residues long.

The rearrangement uses TRBV13 and TRBJ2-5, with D perhaps assigned TRBD1 or TRBD2 (6 bases each). This CDR3 has 14 residues. The V end lost 1 base, the J end lost 4 bases, and 10 bases lay between the germline ends. Germline V gene sequence: CDR1 PRHDT, CDR2 FYEKMQ (reference sequence). CDR3 in amino acids: CASSLAQGGETQYF. CDR3 bases: TGTGCCAGCAGCTTAGCACAGGGAGGAGAGACCCAGTACTTC.

The chain joins TRBV20-1 to TRBJ1-2; no clear D. This CDR3 region has 9 residues. Germline lookup yields CDR1 DFQATT and CDR2 SNEGSKA (reference sequence). The V end lost 3 bases, the J end lost 9 bases, and 5 bases lay between the germline ends. This CDR3 reads CSASGRYTF. The DNA of the CDR3 is TGCAGTGCTAGCGGGCGCTACACCTTC.

The chain uses TRBV19 and TRBJ2-2; D uncertain. V was trimmed by 9 bases and J by 2 bases, leaving 16 bases between them. The CDR3 contains 15 residues. Germline loops: CDR1 LNHDA, CDR2 SQIVND (reference sequence). In nucleotides, the CDR3 is TGTGCCAGCTGGGGTTACGACCGAAACACCGGGGAGCTGTTTTTT. It yields the protein CASWGYDRNTGELFF.

The chain recombines TRBV27 with TRBJ2-7; the D is unclear. Trimming left V 8 bases short and J 5 bases short, with 13 bases between. The CDR3 is made up of 12 amino acids. Germline-derived CDR1 and CDR2 are MNHEY and SMNVEV (reference sequence). The CDR3 sequence: CASGPSRHEQYF. The DNA for the CDR3 is TGTGCCAGCGGACCAAGTCGGCACGAGCAGTACTTC.

The chain employs TRBV9 and TRBJ2-5; weak D call: TRBD2 (6 bases). Trimming cost V 3 bases and J 2 bases, with 11 bases left between them. The CDR3 is made up of 14 amino acids. Germline CDR1 SGDLS, CDR2 YYNGEE. The CDR3 DNA sequence: TGTGCCAGCAGCGGCGGTGGGGGGCAAGAGACCCAGTACTTC. Encoded protein: CASSGGGGQETQYF.

V is TRBV11-2 and J is TRBJ2-1; 13 bases agree with TRBD2. The CDR3 spans 15 residues. CDR1 and CDR2 from the germline V gene are SGHAT and FQNNGV. With V trimmed by 1 base and J by 7 bases, 1 base remained unmatched. The CDR3 nucleotides are TGTGCCAGCAGCTTAGCACTAGCGGGAGGGAATGAGCAGTTCTTC. This translates into CASSLALAGGNEQFF.

The chain combines TRBV28 with TRBJ2-7; D is ambiguous. Trimming left V 10 bases short and J 5 bases short, with 12 bases between. The CDR3 spans 11 residues. The germline V gene encodes CDR1 MDHEN and CDR2 SYDVKM. CDR3 sequence reads: CAIGPVDEQYF. In DNA form, the CDR3 reads TGTGCCATCGGGCCCGTGGACGAGCAGTACTTC.

V and J are TRBV7-8 and TRBJ2-7; 8 nucleotides line up with TRBD2. The length of the CDR3 is 16 residues. V was clipped by 4 bases and J by 3 bases; unmatched bases: 11. The V gene's germline CDR1 is SGHVS and CDR2 FQNEAQ. The CDR3 is CASSSLVAGRGYEQYF. DNA of the CDR3: TGTGCCAGCAGCTCTCTAGTAGCGGGACGGGGCTACGAGCAGTACTTC. Together with reference TRBV7-8 and TRBJ2-7, the CDR3 gives the full variable domain: GAGVSQSPRYKVAKRGQDVALRCDPISGHVSLFWYQQALGQGPEFLTYFQNEAQLDKSGLPSDRFFAERPEGSVSTLKIQRTQQEDSAVYLCASSSLVAGRGYEQYFGPGTRLTVT.

J is TRBJ2-7 and V is TRBV5-6, with TRBD1 as a possible D gene (6 bases). The CDR3 is made up of 15 amino acids. Per germline, CDR1 SGHDT and CDR2 YYEEEE. V was trimmed by 1 base and J by 7 bases, leaving 18 bases between them. CDR3 bases: TGTGCCAGCAGCTTGATGTTCAGGGGCAATCGGGAGCAGTACTTC. This encodes CASSLMFRGNREQYF.

The chain employs TRBV29-1 and TRBJ2-7, with a weak D call TRBD2 (6 bases). V was clipped by 0 bases and J by 2 bases, with 8 bases between them. Germline V lookup: CDR1 SQVTM, CDR2 ANQGSEA. This CDR3 has 13 amino acids. CDR3 DNA: TGCAGCGTTGAAGAGGCGGGAACCTACGAGCAGTACTTC. Translated: CSVEEAGTYEQYF.

In the case of this clone: The same CDR3 is also encoded by other DNA sequences in this sample. The chain links TRBV29-1 to TRBJ2-7; TRBD2 might be the D (6 bases). Trimming removed 1 base at V and 3 bases at J, with 7 bases between. Per the germline V gene, CDR1 is SQVTM and CDR2 is ANQGSEA. The CDR3 length is 12 residues. CDR3 sequence (DNA): TGCAGCGTTGAAGGGAGGGGCTACGAGCAGTACTTC. Translation gives CSVEGRGYEQYF.

The rearrangement joins TRBV6-5 to TRBJ2-7; a weak D match, TRBD2 (5 bases). This CDR3 contains 12 residues. Germline V gene data show CDR1 as MNHEY and CDR2 as SVGAGI. V dropped 8 bases and J dropped 2 bases, with 10 bases sitting between them. This CDR3 reads CASGGPAYEQYF. In nucleotides, the CDR3 is TGTGCCAGCGGAGGCCCGGCCTACGAGCAGTACTTC.